This T cell receptor (beta chain) is from a study of identical twins. The V and J ends lost 1 base and 4 bases, in that order; junction bases with no gene match: 6. Germline values: CDR1 SGHTA, CDR2 FQGTGA. CDR3 size: 16 residues. Through template switching, a universal primer site was introduced, and the cDNA contained unique molecular identifiers. TCRdb reanalysed the 5' RACE reads using MiXCR and keeps one entry per CDR3 protein. The data hold hundreds of thousands of distinct CDR3 sequences, with over 15% observed a single time. These data also formed part of another study, on T cells expressing NK-cell markers. Per that paper: CD3+CD56+NKG2C+, CD3+CD56+NKG2C- and CD3+CD56-NKG2C+ T cells, once sorted, supplied the TCR beta repertoires. Seven donors tested HCMV-seropositive and one tested seronegative among the eight sequenced.

What was sequenced was PBMCs. This TCR came from a woman aged 18-29 years in good health. The V call is TRBV7-3, the J call TRBJ2-1; TRBD2 matches at 8 bases. The CDR3 coding sequence is TGTGCCAGCAGCTTAAATGCGCGGGGGGCATACAATGAGCAGTTCTTC. Residues: CASSLNARGAYNEQFF.